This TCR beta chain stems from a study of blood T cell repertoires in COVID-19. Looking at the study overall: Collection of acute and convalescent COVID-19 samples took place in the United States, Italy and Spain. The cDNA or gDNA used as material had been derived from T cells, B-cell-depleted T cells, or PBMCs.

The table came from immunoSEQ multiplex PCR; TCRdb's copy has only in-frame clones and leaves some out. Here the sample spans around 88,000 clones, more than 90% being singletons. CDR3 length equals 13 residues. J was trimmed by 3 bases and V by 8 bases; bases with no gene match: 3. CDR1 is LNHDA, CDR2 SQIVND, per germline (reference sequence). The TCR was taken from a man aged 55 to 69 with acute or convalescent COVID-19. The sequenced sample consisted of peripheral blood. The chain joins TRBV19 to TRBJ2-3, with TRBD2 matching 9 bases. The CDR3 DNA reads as TGTGCCAGTTCGGGACTAGCAACAGATACGCAGTATTTT. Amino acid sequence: CASSGLATDTQYF.